This is a list of T cell receptor beta chains from one sample in a study of blood T cell repertoires in COVID-19. Here immunoSEQ multiplex PCR was the method, and the copy in TCRdb shows in-frame clones only, minus some. The sample yields 130,000 or so clones, around 90% seen once. The sequenced sample consisted of peripheral blood. These receptors originate from a man aged 60 to 69 with active or convalescent COVID-19. Each CDR3 is given with its conserved first and last residue. A D gene is named only where the DNA matches it firmly.

d_gene,j_gene,v_gene,CDR3nt,CDR3aa
TRBD2,TRBJ2-7,TRBV19,TGTGCCAGCGGGTCGGGAGGGCCCTCATACGAGCAGTACTTC,CASGSGGPSYEQYF
.,TRBJ1-1,TRBV19,TGTGCCAGTAGTATACGACAAACTGAAGCTTTCTTT,CASSIRQTEAFF
TRBD1,TRBJ2-3,TRBV18,TGTGCCAGCTCAACACAGACAGGGAGTTTCACAGATACGCAGTATTTT,CASSTQTGSFTDTQYF
.,TRBJ2-7,TRBV6-5,TGTGCCAGCGAACGTCGCGGTGCCCTCGAGCAGTACTTC,CASERRGALEQYF
TRBD1,TRBJ2-3,TRBV7-3,TGTGCCAGCAGCTTAACCCGGGACAGAGACACAGATACGCAGTATTTT,CASSLTRDRDTDTQYF
TRBD2,TRBJ2-7,TRBV7-2,TGTGCCAGCAGCTTAATGGCTAGCGGGAGCTCCTACGAGCAGTACTTC,CASSLMASGSSYEQYF
TRBD1,TRBJ2-5,TRBV10-3,TGTGCCATCAGTGAGCTCGGGACAGAGACCATTGGGGCCCAGTACTTC,CAISELGTETIGAQYF
TRBD1,TRBJ2-2,TRBV4-3,TGCGCCAGCAGCTTCACAGGGGGCGGCACCGGGGAGCTGTTTTTT,CASSFTGGGTGELFF
TRBD2,TRBJ2-1,TRBV30,TGTGCCGGGACTAGCGGGATGGGTAAGCATGAGCAGTTCTTC,CAGTSGMGKHEQFF
TRBD1,TRBJ2-2,TRBV18,TGTGCCAGCTCACCACTAGGACAGGGAGACGGGGAGCTGTTTTTT,CASSPLGQGDGELFF
TRBD1,TRBJ2-3,TRBV14,TGTGCCAACAGAAACGGGACAGGGGAATATACGCAGTATTTT,CANRNGTGEYTQYF
.,TRBJ2-7,TRBV28,TGTGCCAGCAGTTTAGGGACATACTCCTACGAGCAGTACTTC,CASSLGTYSYEQYF
.,TRBJ2-2,TRBV5-4,TGTGCCAGCAGCTTGGATTCCGGGACTGTCACCGGGGAGCTGTTTTTT,CASSLDSGTVTGELFF
TRBD1,TRBJ1-5,TRBV6-2/TRBV6-3,TGTGCCAGCAGTTACAATCCCAACAGGGGGCTTCATCAGCCCCAGCATTTT,CASSYNPNRGLHQPQHF
TRBD2,TRBJ2-1,TRBV24-1,TGTGCCACCAGTGATTTGCGTAGCGGGACTAGCTATGAGCAGTTCTTC,CATSDLRSGTSYEQFF
.,TRBJ2-1,TRBV7-2,TGTGCCAGCAGCTCCAGGGGGGCGAATGAGCAGTTCTTC,CASSSRGANEQFF
.,TRBJ2-7,TRBV25-1,TGTGCCAGCAGTGATAGTTGGGGGGGCCAGAACTCCTACGAGCAGTACTTC,CASSDSWGGQNSYEQYF
TRBD2,TRBJ2-7,TRBV3-1/TRBV3-2,TGTGCCAGCAGCAGGACTAGCGGGAGCCTCTACGAGCAGTACTTC,CASSRTSGSLYEQYF
.,TRBJ1-1,TRBV7-8,TGTGCCAGCAGCTGGGGGGAGATGAACACTGAAGCTTTCTTT,CASSWGEMNTEAFF
.,TRBJ2-2,TRBV3-1/TRBV3-2,TGTGCTAGCAGCCCCCGGTGGGGGGGGCGAGGGGAGCTGTTTTTT,CASSPRWGGRGELFF
.,TRBJ2-7,TRBV21-1,TGTGCCAGCAGCTCACCCACAGGTATTCCCTACGAGCAGTACTTC,CASSSPTGIPYEQYF
TRBD1,TRBJ2-5,TRBV9,TGTGCCAGCAGCGCCTATGGACAGGGGGCGCGGGAGACCCAGTACTTC,CASSAYGQGARETQYF